These 9 T cell receptor beta chains were sequenced from one sample in a study of T cell repertoires in cytomegalovirus infection. Their target antigens are unknown. TCRdb used MiXCR to reprocess the reads, holding one entry per CDR3 protein. The top ten clones hold 43% of a sample with roughly 500,000 distinct CDR3 sequences, roughly 46% of them seen once. Sequenced here: cultured PBMCs, sampled from culture after CMV antigen stimulation. The source is a human donor in good health (CMV status not recorded). Some clones in this sample may be carry-over from other donors' samples.

This clonotype was seen only a few times. J is TRBJ2-1 and V is TRBV7-2, with 8 bases lining up with TRBD2. Germline V gene data show CDR1 as SGHTA and CDR2 as FQGNSA. V shed 3 bases, J shed 15 bases, and the junction held 7 bases outside the gene matches. CDR3 length: 12 amino acids. For the CDR3, the DNA is TGTGCCAGCAGCTTCGCCGGGACTAGGGTGTTCTTC. Translation: CASSFAGTRVFF.

The CDR3 bases are TGTGCCAGCAGCTTATCGGTGGGGACGGGCTACACCTTC. This gives the protein CASSLSVGTGYTF. This rearrangement joins TRBV11-2 to TRBJ1-2; TRBD1 might be the D (5 bases). Germline loops: CDR1 SGHAT, CDR2 FQNNGV. The V and J ends lost 2 bases and 8 bases respectively, with 12 bases between them. This CDR3 contains 13 residues.

A few counts support this clonotype. V and J are TRBV6-1 and TRBJ1-5; unclear D gene. Per germline, CDR1 MNHNS and CDR2 SASEGT. With 6 bases removed from V and 7 bases from J, the gap between germline ends came to 19 bases. The CDR3 totals 15 residues. The CDR3 spells CASSFDRLSSQPQHF. CDR3 coding DNA: TGTGCCAGCAGCTTTGACCGACTCTCCAGCCAGCCCCAGCATTTT.

The table lists this clonotype with many counts. V gene TRBV7-2 combines with J gene TRBJ1-5; possible D gene TRBD1, 5 bases. The CDR3 spans 13 residues. Germline V gene sequence: CDR1 SGHTA, CDR2 FQGNSA. Trimming took 1 base from V and 7 from J, leaving 8 bases between them. The CDR3 loop is CASSLVGGQPQHF. For the CDR3, the DNA is TGTGCCAGCAGCTTAGTCGGGGGGCAGCCCCAGCATTTT. The variable domain in full, completed from reference TRBV7-2 and TRBJ1-5, reads GAGVSQSPSNKVTEKGKDVELRCDPISGHTALYWYRQSLGQGLEFLIYFQGNSAPDKSGLPSDRFSAERTGGSVSTLTIQRTQQEDSAVYLCASSLVGGQPQHFGDGTRLSIL.

The sample holds a few counts of this clonotype. This chain links TRBV6-1 with TRBJ2-7; tentative D call: TRBD1 (7 bases). Germline V CDR1 and CDR2: MNHNS, SASEGT. CDR3 length equals 14 residues. Trimming left V 6 bases short and J 9 bases short, with 21 bases between. CDR3 loop: CASRADGGGVWQYF. CDR3 DNA sequence: TGTGCCAGCAGGGCGGACGGAGGGGGCGTTTGGCAGTACTTC.

This clonotype was observed once. The chain is built from TRBV10-2 and TRBJ2-2, with no clear D. The CDR3 is made up of 14 amino acids. V lost 0 bases to trimming and J lost 0 bases, with 2 bases between them. Germline CDR1 and CDR2: WSHSY and SAAADI. The CDR3 spells CASSESPNTGELFF. The CDR3 DNA reads TGCGCCAGCAGTGAGTCGCCGAACACCGGGGAGCTGTTTTTT.

The chain couples TRBV20-1 to TRBJ2-5, with D possibly being TRBD1 or TRBD2 (5 bases each). V was trimmed by 1 base and J by 5 bases, leaving 11 bases between them. Germline V gene lookup returns CDR1 DFQATT and CDR2 SNEGSKA (reference sequence). The length of the CDR3 is 13 residues. In DNA, the CDR3 is TGCAGTGCTAGAGGCCTGGGGGTGGAGACCCAGTACTTC. This gives the protein CSARGLGVETQYF.

This sequence joins TRBV12-3 or TRBV12-4 and TRBJ2-7, with 7 bases identical to TRBD1. V was pared by 4 bases and J by 3 bases, with 6 bases of the junction left unmatched. The CDR3 runs to 14 residues. In nucleotides, the CDR3 is TGTGCCAGCAGTTCCCTGGACAGGATCTACGAGCAGTACTTC. It specifies CASSSLDRIYEQYF.

The table lists this clonotype with a few counts. The genes are TRBV7-2 and TRBJ2-2; no reliable D call. Germline CDR1 is SGHTA and CDR2 is FQGNSA. The V gene lost 5 bases and the J gene lost 2 bases, with 9 bases spanning the gap. CDR3 size: 14 residues. The CDR3 DNA reads TGTGCCAGCAGCCCTGCCGTAAACACCGGGGAGCTGTTTTTT. It translates to CASSPAVNTGELFF.